This T cell receptor (beta chain) comes out of a study of CD8+ T cells in alopecia areata. Reverse transcribed after extraction, RNA yielded cDNA as the sequencing template. The table came from immunoSEQ multiplex PCR; TCRdb's copy has only in-frame clones and leaves some out. Seen here are approximately 200,000 clones, roughly three fifths observed once, and the top ten hold less than 4%. Treatment meaning: oral pan-JAK inhibitor, 5-10 mg twice daily. This sample comprised CD4+ T cells sorted from blood, obtained at week 4, from a patient treated with tofacitinib. The sequence was collected from a human donor with alopecia areata.

The CDR3 reads CASSQDVPGGYGYTF. The CDR3 DNA reads as TGCGCCAGCAGCCAAGATGTGCCAGGGGGGTATGGCTACACCTTC. This chain connects TRBV4-3 to TRBJ1-2, with 7 bases aligning to TRBD1. After removal of 0 bases from V and 5 bases from J, the junction contained 6 bases not matched to a gene. Germline CDR1 is LGHNA and CDR2 is YSLEER. This CDR3 comprises 15 residues.